The source of this T cell receptor beta chain is a study of regulatory T cells in long-lasting Graves disease. Study outcomes and limitations: The researchers studied only peripheral blood, not thyroid tissue.

Sample time point: newly diagnosed GD, antithyroid drugs for less than 3 months. Extracted PBMC RNA gave rise to the TCR library. With iRepertoire HTBI primers and Arm-PCR of CDR3 regions, TCR beta libraries were built. Original processing methods: The identification of 62 TRBV and some 14 TRBJ segments was made across samples. Each CDR3 protein is one row after TCRdb ran MiXCR on the multiplex PCR reads. The V and J calls and clone size are TCRdb's, not the authors'. The sample holds 560,000 or so distinct CDR3 sequences; 15% to 20% are singletons and the top ten take around 12%. The germline CDR1 and CDR2 sequences are MNHNS and SASEGT. V was trimmed by 6 bases and J by 1 base, leaving 10 bases between them. CDR3 length: 13 residues. This clonotype was seen more than once but under ten times. Its antigen is unknown. This sample was also put to use in a study of T cells in Graves' hyperthyroidism and ophthalmopathy. That study reports: TCR CDR3 regions were first amplified by RT-PCR with HTBI primers.

The sequences come from peripheral blood mononuclear cells (PBMCs), collected at new diagnosis, from a patient treated with antithyroid drugs. The source of this sequence is a man aged 18 to 35 with Graves disease. The chain combines TRBV6-1 with TRBJ2-7; D is ambiguous. CDR3 protein: CASRPLASYEQYF. DNA for the CDR3: TGTGCCAGCAGACCACTCGCTTCCTACGAGCAGTACTTC.